These 26 T cell receptor beta chains originate from one sample sequenced in a study of CD8 T cells in ankylosing spondylitis. TCRdb processed the 5' RACE reads anew with MiXCR; each CDR3 protein has one entry. This table holds 200,000 to 250,000 distinct CDR3 sequences, approximately 30% found once. Sequenced input: blood, either unsorted or a sorted T cell fraction (not recorded which). The receptors shown here come from a male donor with ankylosing spondylitis or in good health (not recorded which).

In its sample, this clonotype was seen a few times. This rearrangement joins TRBV10-2 to TRBJ2-7; D unresolved. Between the trimmed V and J ends, which lost 0 bases and 4 bases, there was a span of 19 bases. CDR3 length: 17 residues. Germline assignment: CDR1 WSHSY and CDR2 SAAADI. The DNA for the CDR3 is TGCGCCAGCAGTGAGTCCGGCAGGCGAGCCTCTGGTTACGAGCAGTACTTC. This codes for CASSESGRRASGYEQYF.

V and J are TRBV6-1 and TRBJ1-2, with 8 bases fitting TRBD1. Germline assignment: CDR1 MNHNS and CDR2 SASEGT. The junction had 6 bases not matched to a gene; V was cut back by 5 bases and J by 4 bases. This CDR3 is 14 amino acids long. The CDR3 region has the DNA TGTGCCAGCAGTACCCGGACAGGGAGCTATGGCTACACCTTC. Amino acids: CASSTRTGSYGYTF.

This chain joins TRBV12-3 or TRBV12-4 and TRBJ2-1; 11 bases are a match to TRBD1. V was clipped by 6 bases and J by 8 bases; unmatched bases: 3. This CDR3 has 13 amino acids. The CDR3 is CASRPGQGDEQFF. CDR3 in DNA: TGTGCCAGCAGGCCGGGACAGGGGGATGAGCAGTTCTTC.

This clonotype was observed a few times. Its ends do not fully match the called genes, so a read error is possible. This chain connects TRBV29-1 to TRBJ1-2; 9 nucleotides match TRBD1. Germline V gene lookup returns CDR1 SQVTM and CDR2 ANQGSEA. CDR3 length equals 13 residues. For the CDR3, the DNA is TGCAGCGTAGAAGGACAGGGGATTATCGGCTACACCTTC. The encoded protein is CSVEGQGIIGYTF.

This clonotype was found a few times. The chain carries TRBV27 and TRBJ2-3; no reliable D call. The CDR3 has 14 amino acids. V lost 5 bases and J lost 6, with 15 bases in between. The germline V gene has CDR1 MNHEY and CDR2 SMNVEV (reference sequence). The CDR3 here is CASSPTWTGDTQYF. CDR3 in DNA: TGTGCCAGCAGTCCAACCTGGACGGGTGATACGCAGTATTTT.

This clonotype was seen once. The rearrangement links TRBV5-1 to TRBJ2-5, with TRBD2 identical over 8 bases. Germline V gene lookup returns CDR1 SGHRS and CDR2 YFSETQ. V dropped 3 bases and J dropped 3; count of bases not matched to a gene: 7. The CDR3 covers 15 residues. Here the CDR3 DNA reads TGCGCCAGCAGCTATGTAGCGGGGAGCGAAGAGACCCAGTACTTC. As protein: CASSYVAGSEETQYF.

CDR3 sequence (DNA): TGTGCCAGCAGCTTAGGCCCCCCTAATGAGCAGTTCTTC. Translated, it gives CASSLGPPNEQFF. This chain links TRBV7-2 with TRBJ2-1; D call uncertain. Germline-derived CDR1 and CDR2 are SGHTA and FQGNSA. V lost 1 base and J lost 7, with 8 bases in between. The CDR3 extends over 13 amino acids.

The rearrangement uses TRBV7-9 and TRBJ2-7, with TRBD1 matching 10 bases. Germline-derived CDR1 and CDR2 are SEHNR and FQNEAQ (reference sequence). V lost 5 bases, J lost 5 bases, and 6 bases stayed unmatched. This CDR3 has 14 residues. The CDR3: CASSDRGRGDEQYF. The CDR3 DNA reads TGTGCCAGCAGCGACAGGGGGCGCGGGGACGAGCAGTACTTC.

The V gene is TRBV6-1, the J gene TRBJ1-3; a weak D match, TRBD1 (5 bases). Deletions cut 10 bases from V and 0 bases from J, with 19 bases between. The germline V gene has CDR1 MNHNS and CDR2 SASEGT. CDR3 size: 16 residues. The chain's CDR3 is CATMDPGRPSGNTIYF. As DNA, the CDR3 is TGTGCCACCATGGATCCGGGACGGCCCTCTGGAAACACCATATATTTT.

The chain is built from TRBV5-1 and TRBJ1-3, with TRBD1 matching over 8 bases. The CDR3 totals 15 residues. Trimming at V came to 1 base and at J to 7 bases, leaving 7 bases not matched to a gene. In germline, CDR1 is SGHRS, CDR2 YFSETQ. Written as DNA, the CDR3 is TGCGCCAGCAGCTTGCCCCCGGACAGGGCTAACACCATATATTTT. Residues: CASSLPPDRANTIYF.

This clonotype was detected once. This sequence joins TRBV12-3 or TRBV12-4 and TRBJ2-1; no reliable D call. The CDR3 loop spans 10 amino acids. The V end was cut by 7 bases, the J end by 8 bases, with 6 bases between. The CDR3 coding sequence is TGTGCCAGCACCCCTGATGAGCAGTTCTTC. Amino acid sequence: CASTPDEQFF.

This clonotype has only a few counts. This rearrangement joins TRBV5-1 to TRBJ2-3; D gene uncertain. Trimming shortened V by 3 bases and J by 3 bases, and 8 bases separated the two germline ends. The length of the CDR3 is 13 residues. Germline values: CDR1 SGHRS, CDR2 YFSETQ. The CDR3 DNA reads TGCGCCAGCAGCTCCTACCCTACAGATACGCAGTATTTT. It encodes CASSSYPTDTQYF.

There are a few counts of this clonotype. As DNA, the CDR3 is TGTGCCAGCAGTTTCAACAGGGGGGGGGACACTGAAGCTTTCTTT. Its translation is CASSFNRGGDTEAFF. The V and J genes are TRBV6-5 and TRBJ1-1; TRBD1 matches 8 bases. CDR1 MNHEY and CDR2 SVGAGI come from the germline V gene. V lost 4 bases and J lost 3; bases outside the gene matches: 7. The CDR3 has 15 amino acids.

As for this clonotype: This may be a read error, as it is one base from a much larger clone. The J gene is TRBJ2-1, the V gene TRBV12-3 or TRBV12-4; the D gene is possibly TRBD2 (7 bases). The CDR3 totals 15 residues. The CDR3 reads CASSPLGGAHNQQFF. As DNA, the CDR3 is TGTGCCAGCAGCCCTCTTGGGGGGGCTCACAATCAGCAGTTCTTC.

This chain connects TRBV29-1 to TRBJ1-4, with D hard to call. Germline V gene sequence: CDR1 SQVTM, CDR2 ANQGSEA. This CDR3 is built from 12 residues. V was cut by 6 bases and J by 8 bases, with 13 bases left in between. The CDR3 reads CSVVLDREKLFF. The CDR3 coding sequence is TGCAGCGTCGTCCTGGATAGGGAAAAACTGTTTTTT.

The J gene is TRBJ2-5, the V gene TRBV6-5, with 10 bases matching TRBD1. The germline gives CDR1 MNHEY, CDR2 SVGAGI. Germline trimming cut 4 bases from V and 8 bases from J; bases unmatched to any gene: 4. This CDR3 is built from 13 residues. The CDR3 here is CASSLGQGSTQYF. For the CDR3, the DNA is TGTGCCAGCAGTTTGGGACAGGGGAGCACCCAGTACTTC.

The rearrangement joins TRBV30 to TRBJ2-2; no definite D call. With 0 bases removed from V and 6 bases from J, the gap between germline ends came to 8 bases. Per the germline V gene, CDR1 is GTSNPN and CDR2 is SVGIG (reference sequence). The CDR3 sequence is 13 residues long. As DNA, the CDR3 is TGTGCCTGGAGTGTGGGCAGCCCCGGGGAGCTGTTTTTT. This codes for CAWSVGSPGELFF.

The sample holds a few counts of this clonotype. V is TRBV20-1 and J is TRBJ2-2; 8 bases are a match to TRBD1. Germline CDR1 is DFQATT and CDR2 is SNEGSKA (reference sequence). Germline trimming cut 6 bases from V and 2 bases from J; bases unmatched to any gene: 5. The CDR3 spans 14 residues. CDR3 in DNA: TGCAGTGCAAGGGGACAGGCAAACACCGGGGAGCTGTTTTTT. This sequence encodes CSARGQANTGELFF.

The V and J genes are TRBV12-3 or TRBV12-4 and TRBJ2-1, with 8 positions matching TRBD2. The junction had 14 bases not matched to a gene; V was cut back by 6 bases and J by 7 bases. The CDR3 has 16 residues. Here the CDR3 reads CASSPSRGGVLNEQFF. DNA of the CDR3: TGTGCCAGCAGCCCATCTCGGGGGGGTGTACTTAATGAGCAGTTCTTC.

The chain is built from TRBV5-1 and TRBJ1-6, with a weak D call TRBD1 (6 bases). Germline V gene lookup returns CDR1 SGHRS and CDR2 YFSETQ. The V and J ends lost 0 bases and 7 bases respectively, with 14 bases between them. The CDR3 is 16 amino acids. Written as DNA, the CDR3 is TGCGCCAGCAGCTTGGTTCCGGGACAACGGAATTCACCCCTCCACTTT. Translation: CASSLVPGQRNSPLHF.

V usage is TRBV3-1 and J usage is TRBJ2-5; D is ambiguous. Germline loops: CDR1 LGHDT, CDR2 YNNKEL (reference sequence). There are 15 residues in the CDR3. The ends were cut back, 0 bases at V and 2 bases at J, with 10 bases in the middle. The CDR3 DNA follows: TGTGCCAGCAGCCAAGATATGCCTGCACAAGAGACCCAGTACTTC. Amino acid sequence: CASSQDMPAQETQYF.

This clonotype was seen more than once but under ten times. V and J are TRBV20-1 and TRBJ2-7; 7 nucleotides match TRBD1. CDR1 and CDR2 from the germline V gene are DFQATT and SNEGSKA (reference sequence). There are 15 residues in the CDR3. V dropped 1 base and J dropped 2; count of bases not matched to a gene: 8. CDR3 sequence (DNA): TGCAGTGCTAGAGTGGGGAACAGGGGCCCCTACGAGCAGTACTTC. Its translation is CSARVGNRGPYEQYF.

This clonotype was counted a few times. The rearrangement links TRBV6-1 to TRBJ2-7; 12 nucleotides line up with TRBD2. The V and J ends lost 5 bases and 7 bases, in that order; junction bases with no gene match: 12. The CDR3 has 16 residues. Looked up from germline, CDR1 is MNHNS and CDR2 is SASEGT. CDR3 loop: CASSLPGTSGSREQYF. The CDR3 DNA is TGTGCCAGCAGTCTCCCCGGGACTAGCGGGTCGAGGGAGCAGTACTTC.

The V gene is TRBV7-2, the J gene TRBJ2-7; the match to TRBD2 covers 8 bases. The CDR3 spans 16 residues. Germline V gene lookup returns CDR1 SGHTA and CDR2 FQGNSA. Unmatched junction bases numbered 7, after V lost 0 bases and J lost 3 bases. In DNA, the CDR3 is TGTGCCAGCAGCTTAGCCGGGGTAGCGGGGAACTACGAGCAGTACTTC. This encodes CASSLAGVAGNYEQYF.

The chain employs TRBV7-2 and TRBJ1-1; no definite D call. The CDR3 length is 15 residues. Germline V gene sequence: CDR1 SGHTA, CDR2 FQGNSA. V shed 3 bases and J shed 1 base, with 12 bases lying between them. The CDR3 protein is CASSFPNGQNTEAFF. In DNA form, the CDR3 reads TGTGCCAGCAGCTTTCCGAACGGCCAGAACACTGAAGCTTTCTTT.

V usage is TRBV9 and J usage is TRBJ1-2, with 8 bases identical to TRBD1. Germline CDR1 SGDLS, CDR2 YYNGEE. There are 14 residues in the CDR3. The DNA for the CDR3 is TGTGCGAGCGGACAGGGTCTTTCGGACTATGGCTACACCTTC. It yields the protein CASGQGLSDYGYTF.